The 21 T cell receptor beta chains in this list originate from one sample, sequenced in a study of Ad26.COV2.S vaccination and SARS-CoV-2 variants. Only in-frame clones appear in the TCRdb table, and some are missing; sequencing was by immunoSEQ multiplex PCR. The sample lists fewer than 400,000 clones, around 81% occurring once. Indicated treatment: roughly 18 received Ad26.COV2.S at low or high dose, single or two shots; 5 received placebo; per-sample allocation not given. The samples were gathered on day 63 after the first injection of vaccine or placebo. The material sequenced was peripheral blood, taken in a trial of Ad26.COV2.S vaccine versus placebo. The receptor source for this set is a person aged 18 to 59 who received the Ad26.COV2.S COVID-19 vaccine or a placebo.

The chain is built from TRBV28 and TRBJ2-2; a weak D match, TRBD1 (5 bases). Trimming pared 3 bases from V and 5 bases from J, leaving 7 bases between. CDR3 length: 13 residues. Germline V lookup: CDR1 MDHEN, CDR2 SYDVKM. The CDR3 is CASSFRATGELFF. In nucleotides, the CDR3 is TGTGCCAGCAGTTTCAGGGCGACCGGGGAGCTGTTTTTT.

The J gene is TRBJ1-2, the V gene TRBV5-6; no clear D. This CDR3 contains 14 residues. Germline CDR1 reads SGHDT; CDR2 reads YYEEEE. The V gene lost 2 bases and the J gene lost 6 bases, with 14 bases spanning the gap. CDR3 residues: CASSFISGSHGYTF. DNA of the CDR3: TGTGCCAGCAGCTTTATTTCCGGGTCCCATGGCTACACCTTC.

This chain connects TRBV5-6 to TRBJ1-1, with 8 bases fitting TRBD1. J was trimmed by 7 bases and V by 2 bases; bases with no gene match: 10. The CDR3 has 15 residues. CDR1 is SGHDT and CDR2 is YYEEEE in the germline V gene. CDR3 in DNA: TGTGCCAGCAGCTTCGCGGCCAGGGGGCCGGATGAAGCTTTCTTT. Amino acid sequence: CASSFAARGPDEAFF. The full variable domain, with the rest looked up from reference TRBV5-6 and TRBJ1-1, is DAGVTQSPTHLIKTRGQQVTLRCSPKSGHDTVSWYQQALGQGPQFIFQYYEEEERQRGNFPDRFSGHQFPNYSSELNVNALLLGDSALYLCASSFAARGPDEAFFGQGTRLTVV.

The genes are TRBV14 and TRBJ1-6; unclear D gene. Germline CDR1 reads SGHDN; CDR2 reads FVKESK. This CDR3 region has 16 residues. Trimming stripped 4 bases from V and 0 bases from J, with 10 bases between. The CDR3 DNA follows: TGTGCCAGCAGCCCCGGACGGAGCTCCTATAATTCACCCCTCCACTTT. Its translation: CASSPGRSSYNSPLHF.

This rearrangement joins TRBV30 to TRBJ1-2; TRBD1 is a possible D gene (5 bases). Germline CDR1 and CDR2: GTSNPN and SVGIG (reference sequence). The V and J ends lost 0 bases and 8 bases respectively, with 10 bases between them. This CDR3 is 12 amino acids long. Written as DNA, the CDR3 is TGTGCCTGGAGTGTGGGGCCATGGGGCTACACCTTC. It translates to CAWSVGPWGYTF.

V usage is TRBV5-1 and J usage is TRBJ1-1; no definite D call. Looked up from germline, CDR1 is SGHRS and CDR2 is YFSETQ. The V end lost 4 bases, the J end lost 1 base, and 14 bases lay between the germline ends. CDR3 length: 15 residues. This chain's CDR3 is CASSPTPTWNTEAFF. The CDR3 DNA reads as TGCGCCAGCAGCCCCACGCCCACATGGAACACTGAAGCTTTCTTT.

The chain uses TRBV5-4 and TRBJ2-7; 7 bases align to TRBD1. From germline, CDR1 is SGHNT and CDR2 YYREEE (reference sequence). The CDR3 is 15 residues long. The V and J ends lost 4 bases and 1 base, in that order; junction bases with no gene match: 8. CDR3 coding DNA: TGTGCCAGCAGCCCTGCGTCGGGACAGTCCTACGAGCAGTACTTC. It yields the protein CASSPASGQSYEQYF.

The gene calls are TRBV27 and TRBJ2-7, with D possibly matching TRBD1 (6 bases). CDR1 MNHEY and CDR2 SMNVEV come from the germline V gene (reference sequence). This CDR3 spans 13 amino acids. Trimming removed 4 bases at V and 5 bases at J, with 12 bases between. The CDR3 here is CASSYARDNEQYF. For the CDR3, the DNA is TGTGCCAGCAGTTACGCGAGGGACAACGAGCAGTACTTC.

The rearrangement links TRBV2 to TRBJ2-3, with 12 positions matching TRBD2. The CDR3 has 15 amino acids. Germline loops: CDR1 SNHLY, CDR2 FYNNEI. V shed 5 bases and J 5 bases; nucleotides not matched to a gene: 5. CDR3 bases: TGTGCCAGCAGTAGCCTAGCGGGGGGGCGAGATACGCAGTATTTT. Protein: CASSSLAGGRDTQYF.

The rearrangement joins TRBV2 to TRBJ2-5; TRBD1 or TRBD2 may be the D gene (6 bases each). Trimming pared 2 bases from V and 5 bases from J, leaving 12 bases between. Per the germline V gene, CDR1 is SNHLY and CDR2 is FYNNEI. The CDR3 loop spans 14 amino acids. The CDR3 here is CASSERRGGETQYF. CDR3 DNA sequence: TGTGCCAGCAGTGAAAGGAGAGGGGGGGAGACCCAGTACTTC.

The CDR3 DNA follows: TGTGCCAGTAGTTTGGACGGGGTAGCTGAAGCTTTCTTT. This translates into CASSLDGVAEAFF. V usage is TRBV19 and J usage is TRBJ1-1; D is unresolved. Trimming removed 5 bases at V and 6 bases at J, with 13 bases between. Germline CDR1 reads LNHDA; CDR2 reads SQIVND (reference sequence). This CDR3 has 13 amino acids.

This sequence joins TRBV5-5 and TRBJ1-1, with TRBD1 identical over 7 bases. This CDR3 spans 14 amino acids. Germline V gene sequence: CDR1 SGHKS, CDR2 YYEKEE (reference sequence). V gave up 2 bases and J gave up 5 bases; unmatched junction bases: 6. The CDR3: CASSFRQGGTEAFF. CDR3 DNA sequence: TGTGCCAGCAGCTTCCGACAGGGCGGAACTGAAGCTTTCTTT.

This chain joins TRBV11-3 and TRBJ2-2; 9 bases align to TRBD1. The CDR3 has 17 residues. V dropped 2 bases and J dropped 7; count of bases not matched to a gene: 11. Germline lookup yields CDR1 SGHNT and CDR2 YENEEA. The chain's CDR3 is CASSLLRTGDDGGELFF. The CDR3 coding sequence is TGTGCCAGCAGCTTACTTAGGACAGGGGATGATGGCGGGGAGCTGTTTTTT.

CDR3 sequence (DNA): TGTGCCAGCAGCTTATGGCAGAACACCGGGGAGCTGTTTTTT. Translated, it gives CASSLWQNTGELFF. The J gene is TRBJ2-2, the V gene TRBV5-8; D not certain. The V gene lost 2 bases and the J gene lost 1 base, with 6 bases spanning the gap. The CDR3 runs 14 residues. In germline, CDR1 is SGHTS, CDR2 YDEGEE.

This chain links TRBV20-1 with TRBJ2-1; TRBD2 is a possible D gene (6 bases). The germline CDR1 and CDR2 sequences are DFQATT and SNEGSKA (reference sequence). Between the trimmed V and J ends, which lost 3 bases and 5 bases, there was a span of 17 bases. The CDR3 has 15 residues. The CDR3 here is CSASEAGRANNEQFF. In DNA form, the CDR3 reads TGCAGTGCTAGTGAGGCGGGACGGGCCAACAATGAGCAGTTCTTC.

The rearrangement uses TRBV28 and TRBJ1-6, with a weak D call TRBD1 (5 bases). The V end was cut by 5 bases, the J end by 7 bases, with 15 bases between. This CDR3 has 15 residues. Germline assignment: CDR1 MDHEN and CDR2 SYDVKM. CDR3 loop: CASSRWGDGNSPLHF. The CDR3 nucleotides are TGTGCCAGCAGTCGCTGGGGGGACGGCAATTCACCCCTCCACTTT.

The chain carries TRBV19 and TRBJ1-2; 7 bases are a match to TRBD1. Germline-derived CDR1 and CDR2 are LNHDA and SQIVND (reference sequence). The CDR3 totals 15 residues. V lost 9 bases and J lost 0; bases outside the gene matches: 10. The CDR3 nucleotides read TGTGCCAGCACGCATAACAGGGGACCTAACTATGGCTACACCTTC. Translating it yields CASTHNRGPNYGYTF.

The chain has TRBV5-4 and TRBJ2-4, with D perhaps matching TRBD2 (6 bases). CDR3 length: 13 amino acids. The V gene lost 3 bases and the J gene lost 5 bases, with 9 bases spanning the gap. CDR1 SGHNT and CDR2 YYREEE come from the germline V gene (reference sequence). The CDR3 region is CASSSGVQNIQYF. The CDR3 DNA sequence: TGTGCCAGCAGCTCGGGAGTTCAAAACATTCAGTACTTC.

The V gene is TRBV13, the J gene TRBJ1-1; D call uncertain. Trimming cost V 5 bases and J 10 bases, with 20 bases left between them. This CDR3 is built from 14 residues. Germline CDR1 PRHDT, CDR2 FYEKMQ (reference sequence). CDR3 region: CASSLNPNEEGAFF. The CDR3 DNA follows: TGTGCCAGCAGCCTAAACCCCAATGAGGAGGGAGCTTTCTTT.

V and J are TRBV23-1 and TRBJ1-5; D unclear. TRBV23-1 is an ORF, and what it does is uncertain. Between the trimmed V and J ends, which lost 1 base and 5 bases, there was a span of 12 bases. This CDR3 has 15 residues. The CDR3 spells CASSQCFWSHQPQHF. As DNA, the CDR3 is TGCGCCAGCAGTCAATGTTTTTGGTCCCATCAGCCCCAGCATTTT.

Here the CDR3 reads CAISGYNTNTEAFF. The CDR3 DNA reads as TGTGCCATCAGTGGATACAACACGAACACTGAAGCTTTCTTT. The rearrangement links TRBV10-3 to TRBJ1-1; no firm D call. V shed 4 bases and J shed 1 base, with 10 bases lying between them. The CDR3 is 14 residues long. Germline CDR1 reads ENHRY; CDR2 reads SYGVKD.